The 3 T cell receptor beta chains in this list originate from one sample, sequenced in a study of cytomegalovirus exposure and HLA in healthy donors. Primers included in the PCR were 60 Vbeta and 13 Jbeta primers. The protocol was immunoSEQ multiplex PCR, while the TCRdb copy is restricted to in-frame clones and leaves out a portion. The repertoire has 60,000 to 70,000 clones, about 77% of them found once; the top ten carry 9% to 10%. The sequencing input was PBMCs. These receptors all stem from a man aged 35 to 55 in good health and CMV-seronegative.

The J gene is TRBJ2-1, the V gene TRBV4-1; TRBD2 aligns across 8 bases. Germline CDR1 and CDR2: MGHRA and YSYEKL. V was clipped by 3 bases and J by 6 bases; unmatched bases: 16. This CDR3 is 18 amino acids long. The CDR3 sequence: CASSHQGFITGGLNEQFF. Written as DNA, the CDR3 is TGCGCCAGCAGCCACCAGGGTTTTATAACGGGGGGGCTCAATGAGCAGTTCTTC.

V and J are TRBV6-6 and TRBJ1-6; weak D call: TRBD1 (6 bases). Germline lookup yields CDR1 MNHNY and CDR2 SVGAGI (reference sequence). CDR3 length: 12 amino acids. Trimming stripped 6 bases from V and 13 bases from J, with 13 bases between. The chain's CDR3 is CASSLTGHPLHF. The CDR3 DNA reads as TGTGCCAGCAGCTTAACAGGGCATCCCCTCCACTTT.

The chain couples TRBV10-3 to TRBJ1-5; 7 bases are a match to TRBD1. Looked up from germline, CDR1 is ENHRY and CDR2 is SYGVKD. The CDR3 spans 13 residues. Trimming took 7 bases from V and 6 from J; bases not matched to a gene: 6. CDR3 nucleotides: TGTGCCATCACCCCGGACAGGAGTCAGCCCCAGCATTTT. Translating gives CAITPDRSQPQHF.